These 3 T cell receptor beta chains came from one sample sequenced in a study of identical twins. TCRdb called the 5' RACE reads again in MiXCR, with one record for every CDR3 protein. The sample yields approximately 490,000 distinct CDR3 sequences, around 22% seen once. This same sample was also taken into another study, of yellow fever vaccine responses in identical twins.

Sequencing was carried out using CD4+ T cells sorted from blood. The source is a woman between 18 and 29 years old in good health.

This clonotype was detected only a few times. This sequence joins TRBV18 and TRBJ2-5; 11 bases line up with TRBD2. The CDR3 loop spans 16 amino acids. V was pared by 0 bases and J by 3 bases, with 3 bases of the junction left unmatched. The germline CDR1 and CDR2 sequences are KGHSH and LQKENI. The CDR3 loop reads CASSPPGLAAKETQYF. CDR3 DNA sequence: TGTGCCAGCTCACCACCGGGACTAGCGGCCAAAGAGACCCAGTACTTC.

Only a few counts were recorded for this clonotype. The chain is built from TRBV5-1 and TRBJ2-1; D gene unclear. Germline CDR1 SGHRS, CDR2 YFSETQ. V lost 1 base and J lost 0, with 17 bases in between. This CDR3 has 18 residues. The CDR3 coding sequence is TGCGCCAGCAGCTTGCGTACCCCAGCCTCTAGCTCCTACAATGAGCAGTTCTTC. Translated, it gives CASSLRTPASSSYNEQFF. The whole variable domain, filled in from reference TRBV5-1 and TRBJ2-1, reads KAGVTQTPRYLIKTRGQQVTLSCSPISGHRSVSWYQQTPGQGLQFLFEYFSETQRNKGNFPGRFSGRQFSNSRSEMNVSTLELGDSALYLCASSLRTPASSSYNEQFFGPGTRLTVL.

This clonotype was recorded a few times. No conserved phenylalanine or tryptophan is present at the end of the CDR3, so a read error is the likely explanation. The chain joins TRBV7-9 to TRBJ2-3; 15 bases agree with TRBD2. The germline CDR1 and CDR2 sequences are SEHNR and FQNEAQ (reference sequence). The CDR3 is 17 amino acids. J gave up 3 bases and V 5 bases, and 6 bases lay outside the gene matches. The CDR3 reads CASSLRGTSGRTDTQYL. For the CDR3, the DNA is TGTGCCAGCAGCCTGCGAGGGACTAGCGGGAGGACAGATACGCAGTATCTT.